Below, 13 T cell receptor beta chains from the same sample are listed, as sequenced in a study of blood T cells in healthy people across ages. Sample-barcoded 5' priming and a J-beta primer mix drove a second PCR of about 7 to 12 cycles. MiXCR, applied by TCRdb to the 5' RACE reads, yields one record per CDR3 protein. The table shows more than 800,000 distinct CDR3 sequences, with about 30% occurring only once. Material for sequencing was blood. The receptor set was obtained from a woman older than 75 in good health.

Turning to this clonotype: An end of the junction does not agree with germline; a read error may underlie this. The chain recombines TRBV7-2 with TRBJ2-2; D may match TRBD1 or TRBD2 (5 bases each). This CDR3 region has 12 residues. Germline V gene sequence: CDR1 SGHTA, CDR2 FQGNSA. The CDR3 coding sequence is TGTGCCAGCGGGGGTTTCACCGGGGAGTTGTTTTTT. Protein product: CASGGFTGELFF.

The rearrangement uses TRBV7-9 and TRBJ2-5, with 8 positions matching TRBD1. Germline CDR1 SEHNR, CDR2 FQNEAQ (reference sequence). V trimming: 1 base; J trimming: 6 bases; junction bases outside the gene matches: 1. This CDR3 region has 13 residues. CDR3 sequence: CASSLGTGKTQYF. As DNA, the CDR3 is TGTGCCAGCAGCTTAGGGACAGGGAAGACCCAGTACTTC.

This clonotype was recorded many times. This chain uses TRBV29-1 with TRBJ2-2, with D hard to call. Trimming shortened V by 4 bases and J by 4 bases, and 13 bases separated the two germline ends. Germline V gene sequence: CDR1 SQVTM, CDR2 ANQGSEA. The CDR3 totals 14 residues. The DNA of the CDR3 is TGCAGCGTTGGCGAATCTCTGGGCACCGGGGAGCTGTTTTTT. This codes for CSVGESLGTGELFF.

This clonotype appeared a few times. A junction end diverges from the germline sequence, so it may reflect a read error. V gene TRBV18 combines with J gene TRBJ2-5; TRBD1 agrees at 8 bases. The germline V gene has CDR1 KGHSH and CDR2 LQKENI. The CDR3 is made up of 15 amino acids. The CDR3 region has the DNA TGTGCCTGCTCACTCACGACAGGGGTTTACGAGACCCAGTACTTC. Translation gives CACSLTTGVYETQYF.

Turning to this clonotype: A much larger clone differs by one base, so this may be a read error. CDR3 in amino acids: CASSQGFSGGPPSSYNEQYF. CDR3 coding DNA: TGTGCCAGCTCGCAGGGCTTTAGCGGGGGGCCACCCTCTTCCTACAATGAGCAGTACTTC. V is TRBV18 and J is TRBJ2-7; 10 bases agree with TRBD2. Germline assignment: CDR1 KGHSH and CDR2 LQKENI. The CDR3 loop spans 20 amino acids. The trim removed 6 bases at V and 7 bases at J, leaving 27 bases unmatched.

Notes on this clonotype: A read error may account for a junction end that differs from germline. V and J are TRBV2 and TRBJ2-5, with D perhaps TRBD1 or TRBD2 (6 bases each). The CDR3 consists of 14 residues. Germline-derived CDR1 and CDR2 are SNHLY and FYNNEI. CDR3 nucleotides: TGTGCCAGCAGGGAAGGTACAGGGAGGAATGAGCAGTACTTC. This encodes CASREGTGRNEQYF.

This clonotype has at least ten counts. The CDR3 DNA reads TGTGCCAGCAGCGCCACCCCCAAATGGGGCACAGATACGCAGTATTTT. This encodes CASSATPKWGTDTQYF. V and J are TRBV9 and TRBJ2-3; D call uncertain. The CDR3 is made up of 16 amino acids. CDR1 and CDR2 from the germline V gene are SGDLS and YYNGEE. Trimming shortened V by 3 bases and J by 1 base, and 15 bases separated the two germline ends.

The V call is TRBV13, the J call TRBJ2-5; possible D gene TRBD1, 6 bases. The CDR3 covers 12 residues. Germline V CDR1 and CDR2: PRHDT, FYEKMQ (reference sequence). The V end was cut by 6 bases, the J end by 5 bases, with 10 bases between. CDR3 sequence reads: CASRGAWETQYF. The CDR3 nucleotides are TGTGCCAGCAGGGGGGCTTGGGAGACCCAGTACTTC.

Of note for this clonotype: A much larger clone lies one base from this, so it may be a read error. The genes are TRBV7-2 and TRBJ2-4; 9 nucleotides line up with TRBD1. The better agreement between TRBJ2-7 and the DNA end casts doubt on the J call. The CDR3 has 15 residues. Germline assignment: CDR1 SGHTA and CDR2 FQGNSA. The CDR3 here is CASSRGGQGKYEQYF. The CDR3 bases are TGTGCCAGCAGCAGGGGAGGACAGGGGAAATACGAGCAGTACTTC.

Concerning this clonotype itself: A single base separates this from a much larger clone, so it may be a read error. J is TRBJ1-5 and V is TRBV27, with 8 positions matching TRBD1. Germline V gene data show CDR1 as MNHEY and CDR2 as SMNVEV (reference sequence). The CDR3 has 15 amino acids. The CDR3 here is CASSTRTGIGQPRHF. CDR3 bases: TGTGCCAGCAGTACCAGGACAGGGATTGGTCAGCCCCGGCATTTT.

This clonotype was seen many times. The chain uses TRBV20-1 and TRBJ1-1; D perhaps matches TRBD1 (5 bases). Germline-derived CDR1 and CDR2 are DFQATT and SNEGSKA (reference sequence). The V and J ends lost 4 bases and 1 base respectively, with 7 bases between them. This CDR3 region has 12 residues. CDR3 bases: TGCAGTGCTAAACAGGCGAACACTGAAGCTTTCTTT. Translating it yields CSAKQANTEAFF.

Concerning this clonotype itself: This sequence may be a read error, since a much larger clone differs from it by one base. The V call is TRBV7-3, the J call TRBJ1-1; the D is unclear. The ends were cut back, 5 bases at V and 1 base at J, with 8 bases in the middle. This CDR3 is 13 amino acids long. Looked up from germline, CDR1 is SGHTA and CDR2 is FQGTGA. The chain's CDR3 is CASSTSGNTEAFF. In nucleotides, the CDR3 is TGTGCCAGCAGCACCTCAGGGAACACTGAAGCTTTCTTT.

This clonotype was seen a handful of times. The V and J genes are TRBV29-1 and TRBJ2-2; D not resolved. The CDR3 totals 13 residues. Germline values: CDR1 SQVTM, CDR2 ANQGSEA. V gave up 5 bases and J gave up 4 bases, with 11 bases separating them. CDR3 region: CSVFSLITGELFF. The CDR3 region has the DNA TGCAGCGTTTTCTCGTTAATCACCGGGGAGCTGTTTTTT.